These 24 T cell receptor beta chains share one sample of origin, sequenced in a study of blood T cell repertoires in COVID-19. Some clones are missing from TCRdb's copy, which holds only in-frame ones; the method was immunoSEQ multiplex PCR. The table includes a few hundred thousand clones, around 93% detected once. Material: PBMCs or T cells enriched from blood (not recorded which). The receptors here all came from a human donor in a cohort exposed to, infected with or recovered from COVID-19 (not recorded which). The donor label of this sample is uncertain.

The rearrangement uses TRBV18 and TRBJ1-1; D is uncertain. The CDR3 is made up of 14 amino acids. V was trimmed by 6 bases and J by 1 base, leaving 12 bases between them. Germline-derived CDR1 and CDR2 are KGHSH and LQKENI. The CDR3 spells CASSPLAQNTEAFF. The DNA for the CDR3 is TGTGCCAGCTCGCCCTTAGCACAGAACACTGAAGCTTTCTTT. Full variable domain (rest looked up from reference TRBV18 and TRBJ1-1): NAGVMQNPRHLVRRRGQEARLRCSPMKGHSHVYWYRQLPEEGLKFMVYLQKENIIDESGMPKERFSAEFPKEGPSILRIQQVVRGDSAAYFCASSPLAQNTEAFFGQGTRLTVV.

The chain employs TRBV30 and TRBJ2-2, with TRBD1 as a possible D gene (5 bases). The CDR3 sequence is 14 residues long. V lost 2 bases and J 3 bases, leaving 10 bases between the germline ends. Germline V gene sequence: CDR1 GTSNPN, CDR2 SVGIG (reference sequence). This chain's CDR3 is CAWSLGADTGELFF. CDR3 coding DNA: TGTGCCTGGAGTCTAGGGGCTGACACCGGGGAGCTGTTTTTT.

This clone appeared once. The chain has TRBV5-1 and TRBJ2-7, with a weak D call TRBD1 (5 bases). This CDR3 region has 16 residues. Germline V lookup: CDR1 SGHRS, CDR2 YFSETQ. The V end was cut by 0 bases, the J end by 0 bases, with 13 bases between. CDR3 coding DNA: TGCGCCAGCAGCTTGGCAAGGGGCTTTGGCTCCTACGAGCAGTACTTC. Translation gives CASSLARGFGSYEQYF.

The genes are TRBV27 and TRBJ1-6; D not certain. The V gene lost 0 bases and the J gene lost 11 bases, with 20 bases spanning the gap. CDR1 is MNHEY, CDR2 SMNVEV, per germline (reference sequence). This CDR3 region has 17 residues. DNA for the CDR3: TGTGCCAGCAGTTTATCGGCAGCGAGGAAAAAAAGTCCACCCCTCCACTTT. It yields the protein CASSLSAARKKSPPLHF.

The chain uses TRBV29-1 and TRBJ2-6; D remains ambiguous. V was cut by 6 bases and J by 1 base, with 4 bases left in between. Germline lookup yields CDR1 SQVTM and CDR2 ANQGSEA. The CDR3 consists of 12 residues. This CDR3 reads CSVISGANVLTF. The CDR3 DNA follows: TGCAGCGTAATATCTGGGGCCAACGTCCTGACTTTC.

The chain is built from TRBV5-1 and TRBJ1-1; 11 nucleotides match TRBD1. This CDR3 region has 17 residues. V lost 5 bases and J lost 4; bases outside the gene matches: 13. Germline CDR1 and CDR2: SGHRS and YFSETQ. The CDR3 reads CASSYTGTGGSGTEAFF. CDR3 DNA: TGCGCCAGCAGTTATACCGGGACAGGGGGATCGGGCACTGAAGCTTTCTTT.

This chain uses TRBV5-8 with TRBJ2-7; D is perhaps TRBD1 (8 bases). This CDR3 contains 15 residues. V dropped 0 bases and J dropped 4 bases, with 14 bases sitting between them. In germline, CDR1 is SGHTS, CDR2 YDEGEE. The CDR3 DNA sequence: TGTGCCAGCAGCTTGGCCGGGAGGACAGGGTACGAGCAGTACTTC. Its translation is CASSLAGRTGYEQYF.

This chain connects TRBV9 to TRBJ2-7, with D hard to call. The V gene's germline CDR1 is SGDLS and CDR2 YYNGEE. V was pared by 0 bases and J by 3 bases, with 10 bases between. This CDR3 is 14 amino acids long. The CDR3 region has the DNA TGTGCCAGCAGCGTAGGAACAGCTTACTACGAGCAGTACTTC. Encoded protein: CASSVGTAYYEQYF.

This chain uses TRBV7-9 with TRBJ1-1; 9 bases agree with TRBD1. V was pared by 5 bases and J by 1 base, with 8 bases of the junction left unmatched. The CDR3 contains 16 residues. Germline V lookup: CDR1 SEHNR, CDR2 FQNEAQ (reference sequence). This CDR3 reads CASSKTGGATNTEAFF. CDR3 nucleotides: TGTGCCAGCAGCAAAACAGGGGGCGCCACGAACACTGAAGCTTTCTTT.

This clone was counted once. This chain joins TRBV5-6 and TRBJ1-6; no clear D. Trimming stripped 0 bases from V and 7 bases from J, with 14 bases between. The CDR3 loop spans 16 amino acids. CDR1 is SGHDT, CDR2 YYEEEE, per germline. The CDR3: CASSLGGGQRNSPLHF. CDR3 sequence (DNA): TGTGCCAGCAGCTTGGGGGGTGGCCAGCGGAATTCACCCCTCCACTTT.

This chain uses TRBV19 with TRBJ2-5; D possibly corresponds to TRBD1 (6 bases). The CDR3 covers 15 residues. V lost 5 bases and J lost 2, with 15 bases in between. Per germline, CDR1 LNHDA and CDR2 SQIVND (reference sequence). DNA of the CDR3: TGTGCCAGTAGTCGATGGACAGCGACACAAGAGACCCAGTACTTC. As protein: CASSRWTATQETQYF.

This chain links TRBV30 with TRBJ2-3; TRBD2 matches at 8 bases. Germline lookup yields CDR1 GTSNPN and CDR2 SVGIG (reference sequence). The CDR3 sequence is 13 residues long. V trimming: 1 base; J trimming: 6 bases; junction bases outside the gene matches: 3. The CDR3 here is CAWSGTSLDTQYF. The CDR3, as DNA: TGTGCCTGGAGTGGGACTAGCCTCGATACGCAGTATTTT.

This clone has a handful of counts. The V and J genes are TRBV6-6 and TRBJ2-3; D is perhaps TRBD2 (5 bases). Germline V CDR1 and CDR2: MNHNY, SVGAGI (reference sequence). This CDR3 spans 17 amino acids. V shed 5 bases and J shed 2 bases, with 20 bases lying between them. The CDR3 nucleotides read TGTGCCAGCAGTCCCCCTCAGACCCCGGGAATCACAGATACGCAGTATTTT. It specifies CASSPPQTPGITDTQYF.

CDR3 protein: CASSDFPPTNPRDRGWECYGYTF. CDR3 DNA sequence: TGTGCCAGCAGTGACTTCCCTCCGACAAACCCTCGGGACAGGGGGTGGGAATGCTATGGCTACACCTTC. The rearrangement links TRBV6-4 to TRBJ1-2; TRBD1 matches at 11 bases. The CDR3 totals 23 residues. CDR1 and CDR2 from the germline V gene are MRHNA and SNTAGT. The V gene end was trimmed by 1 base and the J gene end by 4 bases; junction bases not matched to a gene: 26.

J is TRBJ1-2 and V is TRBV6-5; D not certain. V gave up 6 bases and J gave up 4 bases, with 18 bases separating them. The germline V gene has CDR1 MNHEY and CDR2 SVGAGI. The CDR3 is 15 amino acids. CDR3: CASRPEGRLFYGYTF. The CDR3 DNA is TGTGCCAGCAGGCCAGAGGGCAGGCTCTTCTATGGCTACACCTTC.

V is TRBV4-1 and J is TRBJ2-7; the match to TRBD2 covers 9 bases. CDR1 is MGHRA and CDR2 is YSYEKL in the germline V gene. With V trimmed by 4 bases and J by 2 bases, 9 bases remained unmatched. The CDR3 runs 16 residues. CDR3 protein: CASSPGRASGAYEQYF. CDR3 in DNA: TGCGCCAGCAGCCCCGGAAGGGCTAGCGGGGCCTACGAGCAGTACTTC.

The chain links TRBV3-1 (or the pseudogene TRBV3-2) to TRBJ2-5, with 7 bases identical to TRBD2. The CDR3 has 16 amino acids. V shed 3 bases, J shed 5 bases, and the junction held 12 bases outside the gene matches. Germline CDR1 is LGHDT and CDR2 is YNNKEL (reference sequence). This chain's CDR3 is CASSHPLLGGAETQYF. As DNA, the CDR3 is TGTGCCAGCAGCCACCCTCTCTTGGGAGGGGCGGAGACCCAGTACTTC.

This chain joins TRBV27 and TRBJ1-5; weak D call: TRBD1 (5 bases). V gave up 2 bases and J gave up 2 bases, with 7 bases separating them. The CDR3 is made up of 14 amino acids. The germline CDR1 and CDR2 sequences are MNHEY and SMNVEV (reference sequence). The CDR3 loop is CASSLLGRNQPQHF. The CDR3 nucleotides are TGTGCCAGCAGTTTACTGGGGCGCAATCAGCCCCAGCATTTT.

The V and J genes are TRBV10-1 and TRBJ1-4; TRBD1 matches at 8 bases. V lost 6 bases and J lost 7; bases outside the gene matches: 28. The CDR3 sequence is 21 residues long. The germline V gene encodes CDR1 WNHNN and CDR2 SYGVQD (reference sequence). In nucleotides, the CDR3 is TGCGCCAGCAGCAGACCCTCAACAGGGGGGCAAGACGGAAGGAGAATTGAAAAACTGTTTTTT. This sequence encodes CASSRPSTGGQDGRRIEKLFF.

The chain links TRBV6-2 or TRBV6-3 to TRBJ1-5; D not certain. The CDR3 spans 13 residues. Trimming pared 8 bases from V and 3 bases from J, leaving 11 bases between. Germline V gene lookup returns CDR1 MNHEY and CDR2 SVGEGT. The CDR3, as DNA: TGTGCCAGCGGCCCTCGGGTCAATCAGCCCCAGCATTTT. Translating gives CASGPRVNQPQHF.

This clone has a handful of counts. The V and J genes are TRBV5-4 and TRBJ2-5; 12 bases are shared with TRBD2. CDR3 length: 13 amino acids. V trimming: 4 bases; J trimming: 7 bases; junction bases outside the gene matches: 2. Per germline, CDR1 SGHNT and CDR2 YYREEE (reference sequence). The chain's CDR3 is CASSLLAGGTQYF. The CDR3 DNA reads TGTGCCAGCAGCCTACTAGCGGGGGGGACCCAGTACTTC.

V gene TRBV30 combines with J gene TRBJ2-7, with unresolved D. Trimming left V 3 bases short and J 4 bases short, with 7 bases between. There are 11 residues in the CDR3. Germline values: CDR1 GTSNPN, CDR2 SVGIG (reference sequence). CDR3 sequence: CAWRNTYEQYF. CDR3 DNA sequence: TGTGCCTGGAGAAACACGTACGAGCAGTACTTC.

The chain is built from TRBV19 and TRBJ1-1; D gene unclear. The CDR3 is 17 amino acids. Germline CDR1 is LNHDA and CDR2 is SQIVND (reference sequence). Trimming took off 0 bases at V and 3 bases at J, with 17 bases between the two ends. This chain's CDR3 is CASSIEVVPGSHTEAFF. The DNA of the CDR3 is TGTGCCAGTAGTATAGAAGTCGTTCCGGGTTCGCACACTGAAGCTTTCTTT.

The genes are TRBV6-2 or TRBV6-3 and TRBJ2-7; 11 bases line up with TRBD2. Trimming cost V 5 bases and J 9 bases; bases outside gene matches: 12. The CDR3 is 15 residues long. CDR1 and CDR2 (germline): MNHEY, SVGEGT. The CDR3 DNA sequence: TGTGCCAGCAGTACCGGACTAGCGGGTACGAGGGGGCAGTACTTC. It translates to CASSTGLAGTRGQYF.